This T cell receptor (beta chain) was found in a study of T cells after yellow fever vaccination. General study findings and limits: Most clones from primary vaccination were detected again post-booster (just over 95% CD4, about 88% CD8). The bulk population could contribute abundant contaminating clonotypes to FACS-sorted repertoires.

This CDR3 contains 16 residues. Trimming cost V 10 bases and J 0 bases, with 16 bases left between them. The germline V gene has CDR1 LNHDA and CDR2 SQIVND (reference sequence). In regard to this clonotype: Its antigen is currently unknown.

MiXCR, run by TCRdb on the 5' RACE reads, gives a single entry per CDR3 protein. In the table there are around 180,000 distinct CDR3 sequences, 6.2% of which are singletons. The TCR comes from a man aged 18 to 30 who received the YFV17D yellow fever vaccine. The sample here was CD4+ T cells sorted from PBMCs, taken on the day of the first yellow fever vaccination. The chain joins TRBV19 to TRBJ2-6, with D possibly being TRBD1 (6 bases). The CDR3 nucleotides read TGTGCCACTACGGACAGCTTCAGCTCTGGGGCCAACGTCCTGACTTTC. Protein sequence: CATTDSFSSGANVLTF.